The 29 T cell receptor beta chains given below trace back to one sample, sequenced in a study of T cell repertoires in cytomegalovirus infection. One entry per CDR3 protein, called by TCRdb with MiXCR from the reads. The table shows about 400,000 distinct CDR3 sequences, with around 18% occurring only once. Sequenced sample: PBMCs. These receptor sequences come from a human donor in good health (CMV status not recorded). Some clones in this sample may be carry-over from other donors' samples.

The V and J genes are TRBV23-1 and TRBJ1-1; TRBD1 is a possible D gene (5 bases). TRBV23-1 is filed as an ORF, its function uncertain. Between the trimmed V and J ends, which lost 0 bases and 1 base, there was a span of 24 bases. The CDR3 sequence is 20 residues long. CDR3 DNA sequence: TGCGCCAGCAGTCAATCGGGTGCACCGGGACGGCATAGGAAGAACACTGAAGCTTTCTTT. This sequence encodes CASSQSGAPGRHRKNTEAFF.

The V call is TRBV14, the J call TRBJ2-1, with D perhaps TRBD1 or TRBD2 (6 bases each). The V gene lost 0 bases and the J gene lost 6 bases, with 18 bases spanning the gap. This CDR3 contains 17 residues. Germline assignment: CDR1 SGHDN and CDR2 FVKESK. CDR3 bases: TGTGCCAGCAGCCAAGAATCTCGGGCTTCGGGGGCCAATGAGCAGTTCTTC. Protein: CASSQESRASGANEQFF.

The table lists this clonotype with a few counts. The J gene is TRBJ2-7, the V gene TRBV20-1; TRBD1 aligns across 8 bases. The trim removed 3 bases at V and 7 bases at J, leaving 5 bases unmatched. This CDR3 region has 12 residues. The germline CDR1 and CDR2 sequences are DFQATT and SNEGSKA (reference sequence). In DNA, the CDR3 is TGCAGTGCTAGCCGTCGACAGGGGGAGCAGTACTTC. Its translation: CSASRRQGEQYF.

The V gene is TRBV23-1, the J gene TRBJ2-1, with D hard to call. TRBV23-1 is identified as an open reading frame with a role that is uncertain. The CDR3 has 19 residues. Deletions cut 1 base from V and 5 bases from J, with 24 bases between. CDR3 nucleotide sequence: TGCGCCAGCAGTCAATTTCAAGGACCGCCGGCCCAATACGACAATGAGCAGTTCTTC. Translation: CASSQFQGPPAQYDNEQFF.

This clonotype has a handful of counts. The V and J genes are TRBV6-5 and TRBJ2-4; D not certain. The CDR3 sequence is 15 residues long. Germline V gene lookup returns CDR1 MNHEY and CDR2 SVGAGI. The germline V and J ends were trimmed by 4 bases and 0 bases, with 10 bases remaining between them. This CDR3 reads CASSSMRPAKNIQYF. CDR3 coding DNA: TGTGCCAGCAGTTCCATGCGCCCAGCCAAAAACATTCAGTACTTC.

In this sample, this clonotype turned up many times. Here the CDR3 reads CASRTTGVETQYF. The CDR3 DNA follows: TGTGCCAGCAGGACCACAGGGGTAGAGACCCAGTACTTC. The rearrangement links TRBV7-6 to TRBJ2-5; 7 bases are a match to TRBD1. CDR3 length: 13 amino acids. Germline assignment: CDR1 SGHVS and CDR2 FNYEAQ. The ends lost 6 bases at V and 4 bases at J; junction bases unmatched: 5.

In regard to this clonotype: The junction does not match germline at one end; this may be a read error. CDR3 DNA sequence: TGTGCCAGCAGCCTACCTATGACAGGGGAGGTCTTC. Its translation: CASSLPMTGEVF. The chain couples TRBV5-4 to TRBJ2-1, with 8 bases lining up with TRBD1. The CDR3 consists of 12 residues. Germline values: CDR1 SGHNT, CDR2 YYREEE (reference sequence).

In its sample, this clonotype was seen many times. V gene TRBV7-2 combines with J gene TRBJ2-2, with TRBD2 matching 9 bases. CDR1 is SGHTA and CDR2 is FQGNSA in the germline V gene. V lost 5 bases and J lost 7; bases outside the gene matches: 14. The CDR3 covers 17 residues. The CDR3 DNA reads TGTGCCAGCAGCCTAAGTTTGATAGCGGGAGAGAACGGGGAGCTGTTTTTT. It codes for CASSLSLIAGENGELFF.

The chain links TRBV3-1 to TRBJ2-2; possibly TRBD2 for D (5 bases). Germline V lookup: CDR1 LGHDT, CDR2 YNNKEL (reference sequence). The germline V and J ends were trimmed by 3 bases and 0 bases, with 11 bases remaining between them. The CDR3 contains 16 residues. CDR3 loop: CASSQERPANTGELFF. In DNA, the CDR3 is TGTGCCAGCAGCCAGGAGCGGCCCGCGAACACCGGGGAGCTGTTTTTT.

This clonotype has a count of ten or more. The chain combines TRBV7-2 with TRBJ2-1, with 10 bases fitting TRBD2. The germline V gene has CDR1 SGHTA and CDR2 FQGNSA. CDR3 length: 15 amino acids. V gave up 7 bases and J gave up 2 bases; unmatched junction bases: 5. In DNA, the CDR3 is TGTGCCAGCAACCCTACTAGCGGGGCCTACAATGAGCAGTTCTTC. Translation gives CASNPTSGAYNEQFF.

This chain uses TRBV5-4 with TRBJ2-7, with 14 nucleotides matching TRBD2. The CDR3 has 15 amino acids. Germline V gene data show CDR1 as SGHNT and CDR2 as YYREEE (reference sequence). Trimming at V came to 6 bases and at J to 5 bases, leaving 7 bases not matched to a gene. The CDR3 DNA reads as TGTGCCAGCACCCGGGGACTAGCGGGAGTGGACGAGCAGTACTTC. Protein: CASTRGLAGVDEQYF.

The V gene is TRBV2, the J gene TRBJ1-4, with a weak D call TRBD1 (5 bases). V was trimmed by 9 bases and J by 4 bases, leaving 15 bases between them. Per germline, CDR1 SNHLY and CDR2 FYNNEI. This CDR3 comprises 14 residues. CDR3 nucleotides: TGTGCCAGTAGCCCGAGACAGAGTAATGAAAAACTGTTTTTT. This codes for CASSPRQSNEKLFF.

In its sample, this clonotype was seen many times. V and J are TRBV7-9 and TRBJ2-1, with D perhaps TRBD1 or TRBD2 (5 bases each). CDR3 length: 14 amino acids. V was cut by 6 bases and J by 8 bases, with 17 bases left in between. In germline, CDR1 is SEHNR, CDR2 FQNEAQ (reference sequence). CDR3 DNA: TGTGCCAGCAGACGTGGAGTACGGGGCGATGAGCAGTTCTTC. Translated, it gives CASRRGVRGDEQFF.

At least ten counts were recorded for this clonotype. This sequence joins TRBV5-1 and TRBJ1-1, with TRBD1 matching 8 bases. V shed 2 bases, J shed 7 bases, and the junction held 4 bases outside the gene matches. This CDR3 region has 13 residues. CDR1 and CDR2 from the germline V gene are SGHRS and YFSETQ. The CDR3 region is CASSFTGGVEAFF. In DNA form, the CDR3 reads TGCGCCAGCAGCTTCACAGGGGGAGTTGAAGCTTTCTTT.

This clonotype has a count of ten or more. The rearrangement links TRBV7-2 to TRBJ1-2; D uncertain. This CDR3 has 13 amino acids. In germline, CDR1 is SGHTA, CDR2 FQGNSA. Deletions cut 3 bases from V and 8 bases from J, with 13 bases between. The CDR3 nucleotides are TGTGCCAGCAGCTTGGGGTGGGGTCGCGGCTACACCTTC. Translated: CASSLGWGRGYTF. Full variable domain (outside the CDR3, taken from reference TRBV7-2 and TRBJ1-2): GAGVSQSPSNKVTEKGKDVELRCDPISGHTALYWYRQSLGQGLEFLIYFQGNSAPDKSGLPSDRFSAERTGGSVSTLTIQRTQQEDSAVYLCASSLGWGRGYTFGSGTRLTVV.

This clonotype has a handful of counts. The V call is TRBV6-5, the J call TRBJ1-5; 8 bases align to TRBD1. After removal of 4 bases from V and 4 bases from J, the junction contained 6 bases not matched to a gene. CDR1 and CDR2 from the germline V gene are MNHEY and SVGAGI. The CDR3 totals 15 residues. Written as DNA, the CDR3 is TGTGCCAGCAGTTTTAAACAGGGGGGGAATCAGCCCCAGCATTTT. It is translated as CASSFKQGGNQPQHF.

Written as DNA, the CDR3 is TGTGCCAGCAGTTTCGTGGCGGGGCCAACCCGGATAACAACCTTC. Translation: CASSFVAGPTRITTF. The genes are TRBV28 and TRBJ1-2; the D gene is possibly TRBD1 (5 bases). The germline gives CDR1 MDHEN, CDR2 SYDVKM. The ends were cut back, 3 bases at V and 14 bases at J, with 25 bases in the middle. The CDR3 is 15 residues long.

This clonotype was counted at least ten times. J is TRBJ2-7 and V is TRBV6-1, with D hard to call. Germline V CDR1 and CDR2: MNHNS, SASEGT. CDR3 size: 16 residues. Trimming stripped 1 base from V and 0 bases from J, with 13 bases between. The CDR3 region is CASSEEAGRFSYEQYF. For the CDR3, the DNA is TGTGCCAGCAGTGAAGAGGCCGGGCGGTTCTCCTACGAGCAGTACTTC.

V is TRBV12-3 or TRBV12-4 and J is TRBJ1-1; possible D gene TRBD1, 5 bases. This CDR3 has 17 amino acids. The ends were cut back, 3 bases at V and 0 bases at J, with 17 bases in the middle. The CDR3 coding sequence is TGTGCCAGCAGTTTTATAGGGGCTCGGATTCTGAACACTGAAGCTTTCTTT. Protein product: CASSFIGARILNTEAFF.

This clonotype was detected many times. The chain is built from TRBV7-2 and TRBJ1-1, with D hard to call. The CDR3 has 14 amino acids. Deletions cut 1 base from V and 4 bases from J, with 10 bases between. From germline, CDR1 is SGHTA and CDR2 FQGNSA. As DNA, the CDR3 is TGTGCCAGCAGCTTAGGATTGGGTTTCACTGAAGCTTTCTTT. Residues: CASSLGLGFTEAFF.

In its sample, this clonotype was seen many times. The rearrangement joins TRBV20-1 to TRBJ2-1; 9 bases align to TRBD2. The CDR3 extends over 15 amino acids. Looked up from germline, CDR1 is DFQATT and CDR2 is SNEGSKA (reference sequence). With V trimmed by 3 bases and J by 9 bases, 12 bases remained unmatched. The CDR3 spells CSASGGTSIYGEQFF. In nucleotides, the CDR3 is TGCAGTGCTAGTGGAGGGACTAGCATATATGGTGAGCAGTTCTTC.

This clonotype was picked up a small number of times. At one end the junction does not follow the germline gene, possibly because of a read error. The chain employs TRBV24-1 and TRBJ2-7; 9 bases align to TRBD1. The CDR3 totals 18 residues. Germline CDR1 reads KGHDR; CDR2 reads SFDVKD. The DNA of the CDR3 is TGTGCCACCAGTACTTACTTGCCGGGACAGGGTCATTCGGAACGCGTGGACTTC. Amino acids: CATSTYLPGQGHSERVDF.

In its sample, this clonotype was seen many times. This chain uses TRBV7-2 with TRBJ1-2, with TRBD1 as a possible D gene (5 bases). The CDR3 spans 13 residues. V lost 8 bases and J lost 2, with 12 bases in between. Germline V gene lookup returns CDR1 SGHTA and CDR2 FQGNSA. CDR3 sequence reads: CASSPGVNYGYTF. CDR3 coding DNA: TGTGCCAGCTCGCCGGGGGTAAACTATGGCTACACCTTC.

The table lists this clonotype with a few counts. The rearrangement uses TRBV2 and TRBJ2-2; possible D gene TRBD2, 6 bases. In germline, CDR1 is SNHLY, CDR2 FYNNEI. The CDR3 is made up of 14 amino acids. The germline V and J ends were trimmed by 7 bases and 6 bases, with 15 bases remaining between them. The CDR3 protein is CASTLGTWAGELFF. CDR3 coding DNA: TGTGCCAGCACGTTGGGGACTTGGGCCGGGGAGCTGTTTTTT.

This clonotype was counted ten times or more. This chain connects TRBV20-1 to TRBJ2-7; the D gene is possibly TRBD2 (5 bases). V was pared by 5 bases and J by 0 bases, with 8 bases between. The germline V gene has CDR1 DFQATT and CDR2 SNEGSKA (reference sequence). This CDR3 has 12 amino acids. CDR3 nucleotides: TGCAGTGCTCGAGGGAGCTCCTACGAGCAGTACTTC. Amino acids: CSARGSSYEQYF.

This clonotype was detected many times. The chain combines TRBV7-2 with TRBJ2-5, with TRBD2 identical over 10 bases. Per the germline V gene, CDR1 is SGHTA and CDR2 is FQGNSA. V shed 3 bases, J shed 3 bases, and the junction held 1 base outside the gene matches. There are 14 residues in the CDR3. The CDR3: CASSFGTSEETQYF. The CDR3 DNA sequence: TGTGCCAGCAGCTTCGGGACTAGCGAAGAGACCCAGTACTTC. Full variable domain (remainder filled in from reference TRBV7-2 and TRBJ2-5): GAGVSQSPSNKVTEKGKDVELRCDPISGHTALYWYRQSLGQGLEFLIYFQGNSAPDKSGLPSDRFSAERTGGSVSTLTIQRTQQEDSAVYLCASSFGTSEETQYFGPGTRLLVL.

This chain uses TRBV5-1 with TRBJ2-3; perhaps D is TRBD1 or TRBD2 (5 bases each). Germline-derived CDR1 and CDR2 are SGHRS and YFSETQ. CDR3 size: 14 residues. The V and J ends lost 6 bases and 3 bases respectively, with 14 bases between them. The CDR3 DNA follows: TGCGCCAGCACCGAGGGTGGGGGTACAGATACGCAGTATTTT. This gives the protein CASTEGGGTDTQYF.

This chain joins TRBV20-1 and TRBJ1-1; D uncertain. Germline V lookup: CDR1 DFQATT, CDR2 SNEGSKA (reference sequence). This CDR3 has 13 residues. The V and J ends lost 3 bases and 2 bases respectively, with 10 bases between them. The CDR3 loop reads CSARWRVNTEAFF. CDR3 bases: TGCAGTGCTAGGTGGCGGGTTAACACTGAAGCTTTCTTT.

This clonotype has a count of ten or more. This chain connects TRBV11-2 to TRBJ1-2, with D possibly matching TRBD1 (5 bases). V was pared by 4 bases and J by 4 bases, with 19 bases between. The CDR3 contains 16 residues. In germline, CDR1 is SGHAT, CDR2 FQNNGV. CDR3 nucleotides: TGTGCCAGCAGCTCCATTACAGGTCCCGTTGGCTATGGCTACACCTTC. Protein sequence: CASSSITGPVGYGYTF.